Each of the 6 T cell receptor beta chains below was sequenced from the same sample in a study of T cell responses to AZD1222 COVID-19 vaccine. Assay: immunoSEQ multiplex PCR; the TCRdb copy retains only in-frame clones and omits some. The table lists over 110,000 clones, about 90% of them singletons. This specimen consisted of peripheral blood, obtained 28 days after the second AZD1222 dose. The origin of the receptors is an adult who received the AZD1222 COVID-19 vaccine.

V is TRBV5-5 and J is TRBJ2-2, with TRBD1 matching 7 bases. Trimming took 3 bases from V and 8 from J; bases not matched to a gene: 7. Germline CDR1 reads SGHKS; CDR2 reads YYEKEE (reference sequence). This CDR3 spans 14 amino acids. In nucleotides, the CDR3 is TGTGCCAGCAGCTCCCTGACAGGGTCGGGGGAGCTGTTTTTT. Translated: CASSSLTGSGELFF.

CDR3 amino acids: CASRKTGNYGYTF. CDR3 sequence (DNA): TGTGCCAGCAGGAAGACAGGCAACTATGGCTACACCTTC. J is TRBJ1-2 and V is TRBV28, with a possible D match to TRBD1 (6 bases). Trimming cost V 6 bases and J 2 bases, with 10 bases left between them. The CDR3 runs to 13 residues. Germline CDR1 is MDHEN and CDR2 is SYDVKM.

The chain recombines TRBV9 with TRBJ2-1; unclear D gene. Per germline, CDR1 SGDLS and CDR2 YYNGEE. V dropped 4 bases and J dropped 5 bases, with 10 bases sitting between them. CDR3 size: 13 residues. CDR3 DNA sequence: TGTGCCAGCAGCCCATGGTCACACAATGAGCAGTTCTTC. Protein sequence: CASSPWSHNEQFF. The full variable domain, rest sourced from reference TRBV9 and TRBJ2-1, is DSGVTQTPKHLITATGQRVTLRCSPRSGDLSVYWYQQSLDQGLQFLIQYYNGEERAKGNILERFSAQQFPDLHSELNLSSLELGDSALYFCASSPWSHNEQFFGPGTRLTVL.

V gene TRBV11-3 combines with J gene TRBJ2-7; 7 bases agree with TRBD2. Germline trimming cut 5 bases from V and 3 bases from J; bases unmatched to any gene: 7. Germline lookup yields CDR1 SGHNT and CDR2 YENEEA. CDR3 size: 14 residues. This CDR3 is CASSPGGLLYEQYF. CDR3 nucleotides: TGTGCCAGCAGCCCGGGAGGTCTTCTCTACGAGCAGTACTTC.

The V and J genes are TRBV7-3 and TRBJ2-7; 12 positions agree with TRBD1. The germline V gene has CDR1 SGHTA and CDR2 FQGTGA. The CDR3 contains 15 residues. The ends lost 1 base at V and 6 bases at J; junction bases unmatched: 4. The CDR3 DNA sequence: TGTGCCAGCAGCTTAAAAGGGACAGGGGGCCGCGAGCAGTACTTC. Its translation is CASSLKGTGGREQYF.

The chain combines TRBV2 with TRBJ1-1; perhaps TRBD1 as D (5 bases). V was shortened by 4 bases and J by 4 bases, with 10 bases between the two germline ends. CDR3 length: 13 amino acids. Germline CDR1 reads SNHLY; CDR2 reads FYNNEI. The CDR3 here is CASSGGRLTEAFF. For the CDR3, the DNA is TGTGCCAGCAGTGGGGGACGGCTCACTGAAGCTTTCTTT.